This TCR beta chain was identified during a study of shared clonotypes between healthy human individuals. Findings of the study overall: Among the subsets, naive ones generally showed larger estimated richness than memory ones. Clonotypes shared by all four donors outscored non-shared clonotypes in generation probability.

V gave up 1 base and J gave up 1 base, with 2 bases separating them. The CDR3 loop spans 14 amino acids. Germline CDR1 and CDR2: SEHNR and FQNEAQ (reference sequence). The study enrolled healthy HIV-negative adults without recent acute infections or vaccinations as donors. Turning to this clone: Its antigen is still unknown.

An approximately 180 ng quantity of DNA, tens of thousands of T cell genomes, went into the sorted-subset replicate PCRs. Here immunoSEQ multiplex PCR was the method, and the copy in TCRdb shows in-frame clones only, minus some. The table has over a million clones, roughly 95% seen once. The sample consisted of naive CD4+ T cells sorted from blood. As to subset: CD45RA+ positively selected. The receptor's source is a young man in good health. V and J are TRBV7-9 and TRBJ2-6; no definite D call. The CDR3 DNA follows: TGTGCCAGCAGCTTAGTTTCTGGGGCCAACGTCCTGACTTTC. Its protein product is CASSLVSGANVLTF. The entire variable domain, with the rest obtained from reference TRBV7-9 and TRBJ2-6, is as follows: DTGVSQNPRHKITKRGQNVTFRCDPISEHNRLYWYRQTLGQGPEFLTYFQNEAQLEKSRLLSDRFSAERPKGSFSTLEIQRTEQGDSAMYLCASSLVSGANVLTFGAGSRLTVL.